Below are 3 T cell receptor beta chains sequenced from a single sample in a study of naive and memory T cell subsets. The library had UMIs added by 3' ligation of an oligonucleotide to TCR cDNA. Amplification of ligated cDNA took four PCR rounds with SP2 and nested alpha and beta constant primers. TCRdb reanalysed the UMI-ligation and nested PCR reads using MiXCR and keeps one entry per CDR3 protein. Here the sample spans more than 25,000 distinct CDR3 sequences, roughly 5.5% being singletons. Sequenced sample: blood. These receptors all come from an adult in good health.

This clonotype was detected ten times or more. The chain links TRBV29-1 to TRBJ1-4; 10 nucleotides agree with TRBD1. Germline loops: CDR1 SQVTM, CDR2 ANQGSEA. The V segment lost 7 bases and the J segment 8 bases; nucleotides outside the gene matches: 10. The CDR3 spans 14 residues. DNA for the CDR3: TGCAGCGCCGGCGGACAGGGGGTGTACGAAAAACTGTTTTTT. Its translation is CSAGGQGVYEKLFF.

This clonotype was observed at least ten times. The genes are TRBV24-1 and TRBJ1-5; D remains ambiguous. The germline CDR1 and CDR2 sequences are KGHDR and SFDVKD. Trimming cost V 2 bases and J 3 bases, with 7 bases left between them. The CDR3 loop spans 14 amino acids. Here the CDR3 DNA reads TGTGCCACCAGTGATTCGGATCACAATCAGCCCCAGCATTTT. This sequence encodes CATSDSDHNQPQHF.

This clonotype was counted many times. The CDR3 DNA is TGCAGCGTTGAACTGGGTGACACCATATATTTT. This translates into CSVELGDTIYF. The chain couples TRBV29-1 to TRBJ1-3; D not resolved. The CDR3 consists of 11 residues. CDR1 and CDR2 (germline): SQVTM, ANQGSEA. The V gene lost 2 bases and the J gene lost 8 bases, with 7 bases spanning the gap. Together with reference TRBV29-1 and TRBJ1-3, the CDR3 gives the full variable domain: SAVISQKPSRDICQRGTSLTIQCQVDSQVTMMFWYRQQPGQSLTLIATANQGSEATYESGFVIDKFPISRPNLTFSTLTVSNMSPEDSSIYLCSVELGDTIYFGEGSWLTVV.